A single sample gave rise to the 28 T cell receptor beta chains below, sequenced in a study of T cell responses to AZD1222 COVID-19 vaccine. Generated by immunoSEQ multiplex PCR, the TCRdb table keeps only in-frame clones and is missing some. The data contain more than 250,000 clones, over 85% of them singletons. The sample here was peripheral blood, taken on day 0 of AZD1222 vaccination. These receptors all come from an adult in good health.

This chain joins TRBV5-5 and TRBJ1-2, with unresolved D. Trimming removed 2 bases from V and 8 bases from J, with 13 bases in between. This CDR3 region has 13 residues. Germline loops: CDR1 SGHKS, CDR2 YYEKEE (reference sequence). The CDR3 loop reads CASSFWRGEGYTF. The CDR3 DNA is TGTGCCAGCAGCTTTTGGAGAGGAGAAGGCTACACCTTC.

The chain joins TRBV12-3 or TRBV12-4 to TRBJ2-1; D uncertain. This CDR3 spans 11 amino acids. The V gene lost 0 bases and the J gene lost 10 bases, with 4 bases spanning the gap. CDR3 sequence: CASSLAGEQFF. The CDR3 DNA reads TGTGCCAGCAGTTTAGCGGGCGAGCAGTTCTTC.

V and J are TRBV18 and TRBJ1-3; TRBD1 is a possible D gene (6 bases). Trimming cost V 3 bases and J 3 bases, with 9 bases left between them. This CDR3 comprises 14 residues. Germline V lookup: CDR1 KGHSH, CDR2 LQKENI. The CDR3 DNA sequence: TGTGCCAGCTCACCTACAGGGAATGGAAACACCATATATTTT. Translated: CASSPTGNGNTIYF.

The chain combines TRBV14 with TRBJ1-6; D ambiguous. Germline values: CDR1 SGHDN, CDR2 FVKESK. Deletions cut 0 bases from V and 3 bases from J, with 9 bases between. This CDR3 contains 16 residues. The CDR3 DNA sequence: TGTGCCAGCAGCCAAGAACGACGGCTCTATAATTCACCCCTCCACTTT. Translated: CASSQERRLYNSPLHF.

The genes are TRBV7-9 and TRBJ2-7, with TRBD2 as a possible D gene (5 bases). The CDR3 runs to 16 residues. The germline V gene encodes CDR1 SEHNR and CDR2 FQNEAQ (reference sequence). The V end was cut by 4 bases, the J end by 2 bases, with 18 bases between. CDR3 DNA sequence: TGTGCCAGCAGCTCGCATGGGAGTGGAGGAGCCTACGAGCAGTACTTC. Amino acid sequence: CASSSHGSGGAYEQYF.

Points on this clone: The sample contains more than one DNA sequence encoding this CDR3. V usage is TRBV5-1 and J usage is TRBJ2-7; D is unresolved. The germline V and J ends were trimmed by 0 bases and 3 bases, with 10 bases remaining between them. CDR3 length equals 14 residues. The germline V gene has CDR1 SGHRS and CDR2 YFSETQ. The CDR3 sequence is CASSLGDSYYEQYF. The CDR3, as DNA: TGCGCCAGCAGCTTGGGAGACTCCTACTACGAGCAGTACTTC.

This clone has a single count. The J gene is TRBJ2-5, the V gene TRBV3-1 (or the pseudogene TRBV3-2); maybe TRBD1 (5 bases). Between the trimmed V and J ends, which lost 4 bases and 6 bases, there was a span of 15 bases. The CDR3 is 14 residues long. Per the germline V gene, CDR1 is LGHDT and CDR2 is YNNKEL (reference sequence). For the CDR3, the DNA is TGTGCCAGCAGCCCCCCGGCAGGGCTTAAGACCCAGTACTTC. Its translation: CASSPPAGLKTQYF.

The chain links TRBV3-1 (or the pseudogene TRBV3-2) to TRBJ2-7, with TRBD1 as a possible D gene (6 bases). The CDR3 sequence is 14 residues long. CDR1 is LGHDT and CDR2 is YNNKEL in the germline V gene (reference sequence). V was pared by 3 bases and J by 5 bases, with 14 bases between. The CDR3 is CASSQLGAGDEQYF. CDR3 in DNA: TGTGCCAGCAGCCAGCTAGGGGCAGGGGACGAGCAGTACTTC.

CDR3 region: CASSLEGGSYEQYF. The DNA for the CDR3 is TGCGCCAGCAGCCTCGAGGGGGGCTCCTACGAGCAGTACTTC. J is TRBJ2-7 and V is TRBV4-1; D possibly uses TRBD1 or TRBD2 (6 bases each). Germline V CDR1 and CDR2: MGHRA, YSYEKL. Trimming cost V 4 bases and J 0 bases, with 10 bases left between them. This CDR3 contains 14 residues.

The CDR3 DNA follows: TGTGCCAGCAGTGTCGACCGGGTAAGACTAGGGGCCTACGAGCAGTACTTC. Protein: CASSVDRVRLGAYEQYF. The chain employs TRBV2 and TRBJ2-7; D may be TRBD2 (6 bases). The V end lost 4 bases, the J end lost 2 bases, and 21 bases lay between the germline ends. Germline loops: CDR1 SNHLY, CDR2 FYNNEI. This CDR3 is 17 amino acids long.

V and J are TRBV7-9 and TRBJ1-5, with D tentatively TRBD1 (5 bases). Germline-derived CDR1 and CDR2 are SEHNR and FQNEAQ (reference sequence). This CDR3 comprises 15 residues. Deletions cut 5 bases from V and 3 bases from J, with 14 bases between. The CDR3 DNA sequence: TGTGCCAGCAGCCTTTGGGACGGCTACAATCAGCCCCAGCATTTT. Its protein product is CASSLWDGYNQPQHF. Looking up the rest from reference TRBV7-9 and TRBJ1-5 gives the full variable domain: DTGVSQNPRHKITKRGQNVTFRCDPISEHNRLYWYRQTLGQGPEFLTYFQNEAQLEKSRLLSDRFSAERPKGSFSTLEIQRTEQGDSAMYLCASSLWDGYNQPQHFGDGTRLSIL.

The CDR3 protein is CASRTGVSGNTIYF. The CDR3, as DNA: TGCGCCAGCAGAACAGGTGTCTCTGGAAACACCATATATTTT. The rearrangement uses TRBV10-2 and TRBJ1-3; D may be TRBD1 (5 bases). Between the trimmed V and J ends, which lost 6 bases and 0 bases, there was a span of 9 bases. This CDR3 comprises 14 residues. Germline assignment: CDR1 WSHSY and CDR2 SAAADI.

The chain combines TRBV30 with TRBJ1-6; D is uncertain. Germline V gene lookup returns CDR1 GTSNPN and CDR2 SVGIG (reference sequence). The CDR3 is 13 amino acids. V shed 7 bases and J shed 4 bases, with 11 bases lying between them. The CDR3 protein is CASSTDYNSPLHF. In DNA form, the CDR3 reads TGTGCCTCCTCGACTGATTATAATTCACCCCTCCACTTT. Full variable domain (rest looked up from reference TRBV30 and TRBJ1-6): SQTIHQWPATLVQPVGSPLSLECTVEGTSNPNLYWYRQAAGRGLQLLFYSVGIGQISSEVPQNLSASRPQDRQFILSSKKLLLSDSGFYLCASSTDYNSPLHFGNGTRLTVT.

V usage is TRBV6-4 and J usage is TRBJ2-3; 8 bases align to TRBD2. The CDR3 is 14 amino acids. Germline V gene sequence: CDR1 MRHNA, CDR2 SNTAGT. V shed 7 bases, J shed 4 bases, and the junction held 7 bases outside the gene matches. Written as DNA, the CDR3 is TGTGCCAGCAAGTTGGGACTAGGTTCAGATACGCAGTATTTT. Its translation is CASKLGLGSDTQYF.

The chain uses TRBV28 and TRBJ1-5; D is unclear. The V end was cut by 7 bases, the J end by 7 bases, with 20 bases between. The CDR3 sequence is 15 residues long. Germline assignment: CDR1 MDHEN and CDR2 SYDVKM. CDR3 amino acids: CASIGSYPLQQPQHF. The CDR3 nucleotides read TGTGCCAGCATAGGGAGCTACCCCCTCCAACAGCCCCAGCATTTT.

The chain joins TRBV24-1 to TRBJ1-5; the D is unclear. This CDR3 comprises 13 residues. CDR1 and CDR2 from the germline V gene are KGHDR and SFDVKD. V lost 1 base to trimming and J lost 7 bases, with 7 bases between them. CDR3 nucleotide sequence: TGTGCCACCAGTGATTTCTCGGGGCAGCCCCAGCATTTT. It codes for CATSDFSGQPQHF.

The chain links TRBV6-2 or TRBV6-3 to TRBJ2-7; D not certain. CDR3 size: 14 residues. V lost 5 bases, J lost 0 bases, and 11 bases lay in between. Germline V CDR1 and CDR2: MNHEY, SVGEGT. As DNA, the CDR3 is TGTGCCAGCAGTAGGCTTATAGGCTCCTACGAGCAGTACTTC. It yields the protein CASSRLIGSYEQYF.

The rearrangement uses TRBV5-4 and TRBJ2-5; D may be TRBD1 or TRBD2 (6 bases each). CDR1 is SGHNT and CDR2 is YYREEE in the germline V gene (reference sequence). The ends were cut back, 4 bases at V and 5 bases at J, with 18 bases in the middle. The CDR3 runs to 15 residues. CDR3 DNA sequence: TGTGCCAGCAGCCCCGCCGGGGGCTTCGGGGAGACCCAGTACTTC. Residues: CASSPAGGFGETQYF.

The J gene is TRBJ2-3, the V gene TRBV21-1; the table's D call of TRBD2 was not tested on the DNA. TRBV21-1 is a pseudogene locus. CDR3 size: 15 residues. In DNA, the CDR3 is TGTGCCAGCCCTTCTCGGGAAGGAGGCACAGATACGCAGTATTTT. Translated: CASPSREGGTDTQYF.

The chain is built from TRBV7-9 and TRBJ2-7; 8 bases agree with TRBD1. The V and J ends lost 0 bases and 3 bases, in that order; junction bases with no gene match: 10. Germline CDR1 SEHNR, CDR2 FQNEAQ (reference sequence). The CDR3 has 17 amino acids. In nucleotides, the CDR3 is TGTGCCAGCAGCTTAGCGGAGGGAGTGGACAGGGTCTACGAGCAGTACTTC. Translated, it gives CASSLAEGVDRVYEQYF.

The chain recombines TRBV4-1 with TRBJ1-3; D ambiguous. Germline CDR1 is MGHRA and CDR2 is YSYEKL. V was pared by 2 bases and J by 0 bases, with 8 bases between. CDR3 length: 15 amino acids. Here the CDR3 DNA reads TGCGCCAGCAGCCAACCCAGGAGCTCTGGAAACACCATATATTTT. Protein product: CASSQPRSSGNTIYF.

V gene TRBV21-1 combines with J gene TRBJ2-1; the D call of TRBD2 is as the table states it, not checked on the DNA. TRBV21-1 is flagged as a pseudogene. The CDR3 has 19 residues. The CDR3 loop is CASSKDGGTSGPSYNEQFF. In nucleotides, the CDR3 is TGTGCCAGCAGCAAAGACGGGGGGACTAGCGGGCCCTCCTACAATGAGCAGTTCTTC.

V is TRBV10-3 and J is TRBJ2-6; TRBD2 matches at 16 bases. Trimming at V came to 7 bases and at J to 4 bases, leaving 4 bases not matched to a gene. Germline assignment: CDR1 ENHRY and CDR2 SYGVKD. The CDR3 is made up of 17 amino acids. The CDR3 sequence: CAIKGLAGGAGANVLTF. CDR3 DNA sequence: TGTGCCATCAAGGGACTAGCGGGAGGGGCCGGGGCCAACGTCCTGACTTTC.

The genes are TRBV19 and TRBJ1-5, with D unclear. Germline CDR1 LNHDA, CDR2 SQIVND (reference sequence). The CDR3 loop spans 12 amino acids. Trimming pared 7 bases from V and 5 bases from J, leaving 9 bases between. The CDR3 nucleotides read TGTGCCAGTATGACCCCCCATCAGCCCCAGCATTTT. Its protein product is CASMTPHQPQHF.

V usage is TRBV15 and J usage is TRBJ2-7, with D maybe TRBD2 (5 bases). Trimming took 3 bases from V and 5 from J, leaving 11 bases between them. This CDR3 is built from 13 residues. Germline V gene data show CDR1 as LNHNV and CDR2 as YYDKDF (reference sequence). CDR3 in DNA: TGTGCCACCAGCAGGGGAAAAGCGGACGAGCAGTACTTC. It translates to CATSRGKADEQYF. The whole variable domain, remainder taken from reference TRBV15 and TRBJ2-7, is DAMVIQNPRYQVTQFGKPVTLSCSQTLNHNVMYWYQQKSSQAPKLLFHYYDKDFNNEADTPDNFQSRRPNTSFCFLDIRSPGLGDTAMYLCATSRGKADEQYFGPGTRLTVT.

This chain connects TRBV5-6 to TRBJ2-7; D remains ambiguous. CDR3 length: 14 residues. Trimming stripped 2 bases from V and 2 bases from J, with 11 bases between. Germline V CDR1 and CDR2: SGHDT, YYEEEE. CDR3 DNA sequence: TGTGCCAGCAGCTTAAATGGGAACGCCTACGAGCAGTACTTC. It specifies CASSLNGNAYEQYF.

The chain has TRBV3-1 (or the pseudogene TRBV3-2) and TRBJ2-1; D is unresolved. Germline values: CDR1 LGHDT, CDR2 YNNKEL (reference sequence). This CDR3 is 12 amino acids long. V lost 7 bases to trimming and J lost 7 bases, with 11 bases between them. Here the CDR3 DNA reads TGTGCCAGCAACTCCCGGCGGAATGAGCAGTTCTTC. Protein sequence: CASNSRRNEQFF.

Regarding this clone: Additional DNA sequences in this sample encode the identical CDR3. This chain uses TRBV5-1 with TRBJ1-1; tentative D call: TRBD1 (5 bases). The V end was cut by 0 bases, the J end by 5 bases, with 8 bases between. In germline, CDR1 is SGHRS, CDR2 YFSETQ. The CDR3 runs to 13 residues. This chain's CDR3 is CASSLGGGTEAFF. In DNA, the CDR3 is TGCGCCAGCAGCTTGGGCGGGGGGACTGAAGCTTTCTTT.